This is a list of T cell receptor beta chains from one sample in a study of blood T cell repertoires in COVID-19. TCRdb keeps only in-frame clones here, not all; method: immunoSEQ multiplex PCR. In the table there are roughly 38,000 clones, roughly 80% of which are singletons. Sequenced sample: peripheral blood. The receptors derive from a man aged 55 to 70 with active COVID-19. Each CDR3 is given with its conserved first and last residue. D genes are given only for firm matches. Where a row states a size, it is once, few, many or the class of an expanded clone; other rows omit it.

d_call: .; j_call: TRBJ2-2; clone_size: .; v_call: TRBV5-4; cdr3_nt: TGTGCCAGCAGCGTAGACTCGCTCGGCGGGGAGCTGTTTTTT; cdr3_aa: CASSVDSLGGELFF
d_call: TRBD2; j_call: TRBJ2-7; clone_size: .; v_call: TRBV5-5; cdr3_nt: TGTGCCAGCAGCCCTAGACTAGCGGGGGGCTCGAGCTCCTACGAGCAGTACTTC; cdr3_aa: CASSPRLAGGSSSYEQYF
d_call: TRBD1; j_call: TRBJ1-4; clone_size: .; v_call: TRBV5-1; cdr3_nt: TGCGCCAGCAGCTTGGCCGGGACAGGGAGGGAAAAACTGTTTTTT; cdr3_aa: CASSLAGTGREKLFF
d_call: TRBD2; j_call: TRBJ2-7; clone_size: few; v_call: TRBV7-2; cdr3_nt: TGTGCCAGCAGCTTAGCGTGGGGGGGCTCCTACGAGCAGTACTTC; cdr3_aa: CASSLAWGGSYEQYF
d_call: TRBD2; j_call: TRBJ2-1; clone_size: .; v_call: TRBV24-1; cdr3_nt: TGTGCCACCAGTGATTCACCCAGCGGGGATGGCTACAATGAGCAGTTCTTC; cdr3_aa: CATSDSPSGDGYNEQFF
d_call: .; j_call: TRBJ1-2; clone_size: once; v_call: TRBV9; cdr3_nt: TGTGCCAGCAGCTTACCGGGGGAACTTGATGGCTACACCTTC; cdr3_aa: CASSLPGELDGYTF
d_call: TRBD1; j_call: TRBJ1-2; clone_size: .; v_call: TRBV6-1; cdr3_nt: TGTGCCAGCAGTGACCCGACAGGGGGAGGCTACACCTTC; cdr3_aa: CASSDPTGGGYTF
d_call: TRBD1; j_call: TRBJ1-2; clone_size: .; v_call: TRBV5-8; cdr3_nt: TGTGCCAGCAGCCGGACAGGGGACTATGGCTACACCTTC; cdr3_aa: CASSRTGDYGYTF
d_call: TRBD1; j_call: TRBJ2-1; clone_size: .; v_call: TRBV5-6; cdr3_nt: TGTGCCAGCAGCTGGGGACAGGGGGCTGGTGAGCAGTTCTTC; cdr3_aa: CASSWGQGAGEQFF
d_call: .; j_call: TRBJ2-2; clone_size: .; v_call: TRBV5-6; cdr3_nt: TGTGCCAGCAGCCAGCCGGGACTCGACACCGGGGAGCTGTTTTTT; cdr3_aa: CASSQPGLDTGELFF
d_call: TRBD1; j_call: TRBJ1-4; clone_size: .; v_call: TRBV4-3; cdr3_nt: TGCGCCAGCAGCCAAGATCGAGGCAGGGGGCAGGAAAAACTGTTTTTT; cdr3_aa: CASSQDRGRGQEKLFF
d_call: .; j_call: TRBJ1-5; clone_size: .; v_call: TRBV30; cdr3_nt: TGTGCCTGGAGTGTACAGGTAGACCAGCCCCAGCATTTT; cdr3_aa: CAWSVQVDQPQHF
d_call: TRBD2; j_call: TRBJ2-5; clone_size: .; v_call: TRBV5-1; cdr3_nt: TGCGCCAGCAGCTCTGGACTAGCAAAGACCCAGTACTTC; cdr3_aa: CASSSGLAKTQYF
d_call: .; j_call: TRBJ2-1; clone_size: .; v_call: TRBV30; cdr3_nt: TGTGCCTGGAGTAGGAAGGGGCTGGGCAATGAGCAGTTCTTC; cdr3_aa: CAWSRKGLGNEQFF
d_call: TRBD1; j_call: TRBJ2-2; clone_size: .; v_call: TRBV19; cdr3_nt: TGTGCCAGTAGAGGAGTTGCCGGGACAGCGAACACCGGGGAGCTGTTTTTT; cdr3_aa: CASRGVAGTANTGELFF
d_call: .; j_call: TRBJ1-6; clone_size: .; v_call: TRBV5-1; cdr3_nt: TGCGCCAGCAGCCAGGATATCAGCGGTATTGATTTCAGGTCACCCCTCCACTTT; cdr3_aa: CASSQDISGIDFRSPLHF
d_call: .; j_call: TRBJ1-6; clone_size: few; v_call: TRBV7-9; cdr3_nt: TGTGCCAGCATCGGACTCGAGGGAGGAAATTCACCCCTCCACTTT; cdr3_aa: CASIGLEGGNSPLHF
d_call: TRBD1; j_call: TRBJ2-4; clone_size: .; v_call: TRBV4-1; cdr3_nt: TGCGCCAGCAGCCAAGATGTTCCGGGACAGGGCAACATTCAGTACTTC; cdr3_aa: CASSQDVPGQGNIQYF
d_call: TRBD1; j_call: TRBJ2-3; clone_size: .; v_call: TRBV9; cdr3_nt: TGTGCCAGCAGCGCGCCAGACCGGGACAGGTGGACAGATACGCAGTATTTT; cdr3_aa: CASSAPDRDRWTDTQYF
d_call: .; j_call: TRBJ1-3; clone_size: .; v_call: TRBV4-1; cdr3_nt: TGCGCCAGCAGCCACGAGGGAGGACCTGGAAACACCATATATTTT; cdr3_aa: CASSHEGGPGNTIYF
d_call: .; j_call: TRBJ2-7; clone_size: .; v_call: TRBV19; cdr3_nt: TGTGCCAGTAGTGTAACAGGGTCAACGTACGAGCAGTACTTC; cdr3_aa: CASSVTGSTYEQYF
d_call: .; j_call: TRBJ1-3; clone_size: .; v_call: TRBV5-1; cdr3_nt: TGCGCCAGCAGCTGGTACCAGGGGAGCTCTGGAAACACCATATATTTT; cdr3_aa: CASSWYQGSSGNTIYF
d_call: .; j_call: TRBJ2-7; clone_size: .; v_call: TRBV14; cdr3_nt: TGTGCCAGCAGCCAAGATCGGCTAGACTACGAGCAGTACTTC; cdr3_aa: CASSQDRLDYEQYF
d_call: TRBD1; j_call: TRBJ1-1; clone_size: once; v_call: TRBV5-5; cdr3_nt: TGTGCCAGCAGCCTGGGCAGGGGGTGGACTGAAGCTTTCTTT; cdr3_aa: CASSLGRGWTEAFF
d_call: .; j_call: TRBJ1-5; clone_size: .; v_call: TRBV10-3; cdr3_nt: TGTGCCATCAGTAAAACAGGGCTGGCTAGCAATCAGCCCCAGCATTTT; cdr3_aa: CAISKTGLASNQPQHF
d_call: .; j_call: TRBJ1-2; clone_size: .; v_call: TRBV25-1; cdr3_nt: TGTGCCAGCAGGGGGAGGGGCTCTAACTATGGCTACACCTTC; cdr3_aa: CASRGRGSNYGYTF
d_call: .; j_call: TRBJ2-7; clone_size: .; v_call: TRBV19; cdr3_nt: TGTGCCAGTAGTATCTTTGGGCAGGGGTCCTACGAGCAGTACTTC; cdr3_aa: CASSIFGQGSYEQYF
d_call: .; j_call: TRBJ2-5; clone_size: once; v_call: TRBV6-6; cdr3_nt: TGTGCCAGCAGTTACCCCGAGGGCGGAGAGACCCAGTACTTC; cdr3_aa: CASSYPEGGETQYF
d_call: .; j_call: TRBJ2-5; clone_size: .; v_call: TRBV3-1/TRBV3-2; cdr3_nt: TGTGCCAGCAGCCGGGGGGAGGCACCGCACGAGACCCAGTACTTC; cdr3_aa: CASSRGEAPHETQYF
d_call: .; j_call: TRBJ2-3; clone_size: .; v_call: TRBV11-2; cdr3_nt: TGTGCCAGCAGCTTGGGCAGGGGCTGGGGAACAGATACGCAGTATTTT; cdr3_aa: CASSLGRGWGTDTQYF
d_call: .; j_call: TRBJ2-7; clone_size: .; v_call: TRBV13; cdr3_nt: TGTGCCAGCAGCCTCCCGGTCGTCTCCTACGAGCAGTACTTC; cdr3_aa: CASSLPVVSYEQYF
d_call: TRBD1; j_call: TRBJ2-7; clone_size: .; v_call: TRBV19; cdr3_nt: TGTGCCAGTAGTTCGGGGACAGGCTCCTACGAGCAGTACTTC; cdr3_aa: CASSSGTGSYEQYF
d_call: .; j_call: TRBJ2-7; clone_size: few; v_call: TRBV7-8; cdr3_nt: TGTGCCAGCAGAAAAGAGCTCCTCTCCTACGAGCAGTACTTC; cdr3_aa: CASRKELLSYEQYF
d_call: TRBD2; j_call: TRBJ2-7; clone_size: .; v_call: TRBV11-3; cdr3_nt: TGTGCCAGCAGCTTAGATGGCGGGGGGGGCCGATCCAACGAGCAGTACTTC; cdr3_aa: CASSLDGGGGRSNEQYF
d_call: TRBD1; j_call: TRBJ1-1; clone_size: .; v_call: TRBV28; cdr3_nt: TGTGCCAGCAGTTCGGGACAGGGCTGGGAGGCTTTCTTT; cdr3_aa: CASSSGQGWEAFF
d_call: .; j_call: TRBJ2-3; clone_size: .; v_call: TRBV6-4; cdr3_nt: TGTGCCAGCAGTGAGGAGGCGAGCCTCACAGATACGCAGTATTTT; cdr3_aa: CASSEEASLTDTQYF
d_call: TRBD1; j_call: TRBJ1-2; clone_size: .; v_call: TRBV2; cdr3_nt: TGTGCCAGCAGTCCAGAGCGGACAGGGGGATTTAACTATGGCTACACCTTC; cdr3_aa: CASSPERTGGFNYGYTF
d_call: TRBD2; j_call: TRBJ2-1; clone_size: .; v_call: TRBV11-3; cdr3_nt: TGTGCCAGCAGCTTATGGGGTGAGGGAGGGGAGCAGTTCTTC; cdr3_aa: CASSLWGEGGEQFF
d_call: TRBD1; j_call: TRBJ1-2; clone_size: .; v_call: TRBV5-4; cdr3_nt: TGTGCCAGCAGCCCCCCGGGACAGGGGAGCAACTATGGCTACACCTTC; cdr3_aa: CASSPPGQGSNYGYTF
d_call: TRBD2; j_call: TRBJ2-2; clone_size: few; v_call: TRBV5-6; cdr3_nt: TGTGCCAGCAGCCGTAGCGGGGGGGCCGCCGGGGAGCTGTTTTTT; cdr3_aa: CASSRSGGAAGELFF
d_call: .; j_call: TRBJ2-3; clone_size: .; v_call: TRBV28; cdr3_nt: TGTGCCAGCAGCCCCTTATTGGGCAACACAGATACGCAGTATTTT; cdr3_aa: CASSPLLGNTDTQYF
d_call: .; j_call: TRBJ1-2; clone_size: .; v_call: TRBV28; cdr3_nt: TGTGCCAGCAGGGAGACAGCGAACTATGGCTACACCTTC; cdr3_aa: CASRETANYGYTF
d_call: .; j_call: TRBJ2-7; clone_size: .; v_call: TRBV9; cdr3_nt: TGTGCCAGCAGCGATTCCCAGGGGATCGGGATCTACGAGCAGTACTTC; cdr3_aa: CASSDSQGIGIYEQYF
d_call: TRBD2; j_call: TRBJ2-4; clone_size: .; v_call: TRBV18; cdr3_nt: TGTGCCAGCTCAGCTAGTTCGGGGGGGCCGGACATTCAGTACTTC; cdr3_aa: CASSASSGGPDIQYF
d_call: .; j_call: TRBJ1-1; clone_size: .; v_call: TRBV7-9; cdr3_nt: TGTGCCAGCAGTTCCAGAGCGAGGGACACTGAAGCTTTCTTT; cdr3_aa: CASSSRARDTEAFF
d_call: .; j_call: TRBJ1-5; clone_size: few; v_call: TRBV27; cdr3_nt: TGTGCCAGCAGTTACAGGGAGAATCAGCCCCAGCATTTT; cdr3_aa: CASSYRENQPQHF